Listed here are 9 T cell receptor beta chains from one sample, sequenced in a study of blood T cell repertoires in COVID-19. Some clones are missing from TCRdb's copy, which holds only in-frame ones; the method was immunoSEQ multiplex PCR. The data contain about 160,000 clones, over 75% of them singletons. The material sequenced was peripheral blood. The receptor source for this set is a man in his 70s with acute or convalescent COVID-19.

The gene calls are TRBV11-3 and TRBJ2-1; 10 positions match TRBD2. Germline CDR1 reads SGHNT; CDR2 reads YENEEA. The length of the CDR3 is 14 residues. V shed 5 bases and J 7 bases; nucleotides not matched to a gene: 5. The CDR3: CASSVGLAENEQFF. In DNA, the CDR3 is TGTGCCAGCAGCGTCGGACTAGCGGAAAATGAGCAGTTCTTC.

The chain uses TRBV11-1 and TRBJ2-5; the D gene is possibly TRBD1 (6 bases). V gave up 3 bases and J gave up 3 bases, with 14 bases separating them. Germline CDR1 SGHAT, CDR2 FQDESV (reference sequence). The CDR3 runs 15 residues. The CDR3 loop is CASSFGGFHEETQYF. As DNA, the CDR3 is TGTGCCAGCAGCTTTGGGGGCTTTCATGAAGAGACCCAGTACTTC.

The chain is built from TRBV13 and TRBJ1-6, with D possibly TRBD1 on 5 matching bases. Trimming took off 1 base at V and 10 bases at J, with 20 bases between the two ends. Germline assignment: CDR1 PRHDT and CDR2 FYEKMQ (reference sequence). CDR3 length equals 17 residues. DNA of the CDR3: TGTGCCAGCAGCTTAGAGACGGGCGTAAGGGGCGGCTCACCCCTCCACTTT. Translating it yields CASSLETGVRGGSPLHF.

The chain couples TRBV5-1 to TRBJ1-4; TRBD1 matches at 7 bases. The CDR3 has 14 residues. CDR1 is SGHRS and CDR2 is YFSETQ in the germline V gene. V was clipped by 4 bases and J by 8 bases; unmatched bases: 8. CDR3: CASSRGQPREKLFF. CDR3 DNA sequence: TGCGCCAGCAGCCGGGGACAGCCAAGGGAAAAACTGTTTTTT. Supplemented by reference TRBV5-1 and TRBJ1-4, the full variable domain reads KAGVTQTPRYLIKTRGQQVTLSCSPISGHRSVSWYQQTPGQGLQFLFEYFSETQRNKGNFPGRFSGRQFSNSRSEMNVSTLELGDSALYLCASSRGQPREKLFFGSGTQLSVL.

The J gene is TRBJ1-4, the V gene TRBV13; 7 nucleotides agree with TRBD1. CDR3 length equals 15 residues. Per germline, CDR1 PRHDT and CDR2 FYEKMQ (reference sequence). Trimming took 5 bases from V and 7 from J; bases not matched to a gene: 10. The CDR3 sequence is CASSPRQGRGEKLFF. The CDR3 nucleotides are TGTGCCAGCAGCCCGAGACAGGGCCGAGGTGAAAAACTGTTTTTT.

V gene TRBV6-1 combines with J gene TRBJ2-5; D perhaps matches TRBD2 (5 bases). The CDR3 sequence is 14 residues long. Germline V gives CDR1 MNHNS, CDR2 SASEGT. The V end was cut by 2 bases, the J end by 4 bases, with 11 bases between. The CDR3 sequence is CASSEFSVRETQYF. Here the CDR3 DNA reads TGTGCCAGCAGTGAATTTAGCGTACGAGAGACCCAGTACTTC.

This chain links TRBV5-4 with TRBJ2-3, with TRBD1 matching over 9 bases. This CDR3 comprises 16 residues. J gave up 3 bases and V 4 bases, and 9 bases lay outside the gene matches. Germline V lookup: CDR1 SGHNT, CDR2 YYREEE (reference sequence). The CDR3 region has the DNA TGTGCCAGCAGCGCACCGATGGGGACAGGGACAGATACGCAGTATTTT. It encodes CASSAPMGTGTDTQYF.

The chain is built from TRBV7-9 and TRBJ2-3, with 9 positions matching TRBD1. V dropped 0 bases and J dropped 0; count of bases not matched to a gene: 4. The CDR3 totals 17 residues. The germline V gene encodes CDR1 SEHNR and CDR2 FQNEAQ (reference sequence). The CDR3 DNA reads TGTGCCAGCAGCTTAGCTTGGGACAGGGTGAGCACAGATACGCAGTATTTT. This encodes CASSLAWDRVSTDTQYF.

The chain joins TRBV14 to TRBJ2-3; the D gene is possibly TRBD2 (7 bases). Trimming stripped 2 bases from V and 0 bases from J, with 15 bases between. Germline CDR1 reads SGHDN; CDR2 reads FVKESK. This CDR3 is built from 17 residues. CDR3 sequence: CASSQWGGLTSTDTQYF. CDR3 DNA: TGTGCCAGCAGCCAATGGGGGGGCCTTACTAGCACAGATACGCAGTATTTT.